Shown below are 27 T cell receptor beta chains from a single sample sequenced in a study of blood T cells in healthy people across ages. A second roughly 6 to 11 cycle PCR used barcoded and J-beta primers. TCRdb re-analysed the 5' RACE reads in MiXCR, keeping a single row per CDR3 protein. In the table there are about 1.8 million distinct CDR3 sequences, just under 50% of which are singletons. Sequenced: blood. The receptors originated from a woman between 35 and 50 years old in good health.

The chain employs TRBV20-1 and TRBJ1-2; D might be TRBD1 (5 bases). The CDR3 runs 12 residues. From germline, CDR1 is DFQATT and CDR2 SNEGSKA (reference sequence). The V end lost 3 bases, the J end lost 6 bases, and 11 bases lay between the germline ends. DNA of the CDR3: TGCAGTGCTAGCGGGGGTAGCGATGGCTACACCTTC. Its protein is CSASGGSDGYTF.

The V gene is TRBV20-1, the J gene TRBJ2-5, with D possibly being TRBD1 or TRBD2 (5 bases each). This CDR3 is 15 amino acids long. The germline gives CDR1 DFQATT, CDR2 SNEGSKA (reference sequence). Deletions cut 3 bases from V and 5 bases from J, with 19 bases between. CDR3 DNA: TGCAGTGCTAGTCCCCGGGCAGGGACGGGGGAGACCCAGTACTTC. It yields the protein CSASPRAGTGETQYF.

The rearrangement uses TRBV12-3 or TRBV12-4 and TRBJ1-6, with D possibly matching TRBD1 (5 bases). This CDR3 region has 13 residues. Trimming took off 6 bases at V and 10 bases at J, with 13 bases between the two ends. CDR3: CASSPPGASPLHF. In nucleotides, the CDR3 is TGTGCCAGCAGCCCCCCTGGGGCCTCACCCCTCCACTTT.

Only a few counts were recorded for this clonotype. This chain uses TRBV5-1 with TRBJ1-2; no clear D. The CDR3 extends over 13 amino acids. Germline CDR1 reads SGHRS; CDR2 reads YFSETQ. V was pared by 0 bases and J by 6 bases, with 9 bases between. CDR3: CASSLGQNNGYTF. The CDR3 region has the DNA TGCGCCAGCAGCTTGGGGCAGAATAATGGCTACACCTTC.

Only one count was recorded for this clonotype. In nucleotides, the CDR3 is TGTGCCAGCTCTGCCTGGGGGTACCAAGAGACCCAGTACTTC. Translated, it gives CASSAWGYQETQYF. The chain is built from TRBV25-1 and TRBJ2-5; either TRBD1 or TRBD2 may supply D (5 bases each). The CDR3 spans 14 residues. Germline CDR1 and CDR2: MGHDK and SYGVNS. V lost 8 bases and J 0 bases, leaving 13 bases between the germline ends. The complete variable domain, with remaining parts taken from reference TRBV25-1 and TRBJ2-5, reads EADIYQTPRYLVIGTGKKITLECSQTMGHDKMYWYQQDPGMELHLIHYSYGVNSTEKGDLSSESTVSRIRTEHFPLTLESARPSHTSQYLCASSAWGYQETQYFGPGTRLLVL.

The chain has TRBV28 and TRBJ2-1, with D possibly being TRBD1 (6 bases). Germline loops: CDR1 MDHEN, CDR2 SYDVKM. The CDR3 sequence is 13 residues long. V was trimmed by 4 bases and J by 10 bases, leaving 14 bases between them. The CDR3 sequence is CASSYTGTSEQFF. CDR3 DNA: TGTGCCAGCAGTTATACCGGGACATCGGAGCAGTTCTTC.

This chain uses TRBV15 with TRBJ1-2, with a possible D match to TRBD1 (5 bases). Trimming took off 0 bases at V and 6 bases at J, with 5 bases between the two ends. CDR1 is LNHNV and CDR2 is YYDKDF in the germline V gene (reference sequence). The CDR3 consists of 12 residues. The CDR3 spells CATSRDRDGYTF. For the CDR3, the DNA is TGTGCCACCAGCAGAGACAGGGATGGCTACACCTTC.

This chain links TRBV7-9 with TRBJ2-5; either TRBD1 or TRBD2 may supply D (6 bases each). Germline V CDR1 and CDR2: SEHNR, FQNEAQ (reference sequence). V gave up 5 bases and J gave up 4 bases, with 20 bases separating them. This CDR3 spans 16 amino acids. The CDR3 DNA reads TGTGCCAGCAGCCCCCGAGTGGAGGGGGTCGGAGAGACCCAGTACTTC. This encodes CASSPRVEGVGETQYF.

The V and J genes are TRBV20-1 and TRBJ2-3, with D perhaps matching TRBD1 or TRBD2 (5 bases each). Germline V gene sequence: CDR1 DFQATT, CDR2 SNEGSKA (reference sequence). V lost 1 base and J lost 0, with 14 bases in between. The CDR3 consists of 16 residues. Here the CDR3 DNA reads TGCAGTGCTAGAGCACTCGGGACGGAAAGCACAGATACGCAGTATTTT. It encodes CSARALGTESTDTQYF.

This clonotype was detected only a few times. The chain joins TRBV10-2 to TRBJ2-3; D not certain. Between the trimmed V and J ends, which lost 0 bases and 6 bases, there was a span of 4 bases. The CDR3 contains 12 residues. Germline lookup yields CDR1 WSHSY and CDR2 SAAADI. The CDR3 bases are TGCGCCAGCAGTGAGTCGTTCGATACGCAGTATTTT. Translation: CASSESFDTQYF.

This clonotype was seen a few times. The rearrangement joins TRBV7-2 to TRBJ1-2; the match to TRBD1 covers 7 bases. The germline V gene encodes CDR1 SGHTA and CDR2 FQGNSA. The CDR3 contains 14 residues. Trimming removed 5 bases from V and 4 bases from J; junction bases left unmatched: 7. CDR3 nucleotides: TGTGCCAGCAGCATGGGGACAGCGGGCTATGGCTACACCTTC. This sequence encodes CASSMGTAGYGYTF. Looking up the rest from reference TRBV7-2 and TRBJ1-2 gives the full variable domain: GAGVSQSPSNKVTEKGKDVELRCDPISGHTALYWYRQSLGQGLEFLIYFQGNSAPDKSGLPSDRFSAERTGGSVSTLTIQRTQQEDSAVYLCASSMGTAGYGYTFGSGTRLTVV.

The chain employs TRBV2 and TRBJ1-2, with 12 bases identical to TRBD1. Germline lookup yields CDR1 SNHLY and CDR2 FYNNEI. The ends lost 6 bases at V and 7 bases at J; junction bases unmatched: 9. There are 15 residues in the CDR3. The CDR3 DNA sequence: TGTGCCAGCAGGGCCCCCGGGACAGGGGGCAGTGGCTACACCTTC. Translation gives CASRAPGTGGSGYTF. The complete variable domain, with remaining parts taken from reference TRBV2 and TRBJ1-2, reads EPEVTQTPSHQVTQMGQEVILRCVPISNHLYFYWYRQILGQKVEFLVSFYNNEISEKSEIFDDQFSVERPDGSNFTLKIRSTKLEDSAMYFCASRAPGTGGSGYTFGSGTRLTVV.

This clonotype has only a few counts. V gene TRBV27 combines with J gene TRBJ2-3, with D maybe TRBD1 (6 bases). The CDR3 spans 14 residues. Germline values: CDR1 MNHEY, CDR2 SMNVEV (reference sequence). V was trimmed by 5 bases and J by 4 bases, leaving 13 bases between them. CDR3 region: CASSVQGPPDTQYF. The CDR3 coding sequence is TGTGCCAGCAGTGTGCAGGGGCCCCCAGATACGCAGTATTTT.

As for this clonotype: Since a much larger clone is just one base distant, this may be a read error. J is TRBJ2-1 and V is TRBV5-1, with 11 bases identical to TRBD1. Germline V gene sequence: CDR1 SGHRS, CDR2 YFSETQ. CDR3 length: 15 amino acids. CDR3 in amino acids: CASSQDRGQGNERFF. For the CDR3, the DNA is TGCGCCAGCAGCCAGGACAGGGGGCAAGGGAATGAGCGGTTCTTC. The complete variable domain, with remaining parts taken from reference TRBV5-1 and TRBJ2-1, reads KAGVTQTPRYLIKTRGQQVTLSCSPISGHRSVSWYQQTPGQGLQFLFEYFSETQRNKGNFPGRFSGRQFSNSRSEMNVSTLELGDSALYLCASSQDRGQGNERFFGPGTRLTVL.

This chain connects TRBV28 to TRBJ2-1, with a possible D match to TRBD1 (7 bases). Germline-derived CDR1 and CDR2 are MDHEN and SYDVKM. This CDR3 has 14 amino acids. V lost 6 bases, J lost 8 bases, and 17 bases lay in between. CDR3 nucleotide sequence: TGTGCCAGCAGATACAGGGGAGGATTGGATGAGCAGTTCTTC. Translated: CASRYRGGLDEQFF.

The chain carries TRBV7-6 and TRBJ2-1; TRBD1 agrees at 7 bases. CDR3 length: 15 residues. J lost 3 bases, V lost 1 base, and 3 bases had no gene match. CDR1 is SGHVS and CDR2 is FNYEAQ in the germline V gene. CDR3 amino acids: CASSLVGQLYNEQFF. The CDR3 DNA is TGTGCCAGCAGCTTAGTGGGACAGCTCTACAATGAGCAGTTCTTC.

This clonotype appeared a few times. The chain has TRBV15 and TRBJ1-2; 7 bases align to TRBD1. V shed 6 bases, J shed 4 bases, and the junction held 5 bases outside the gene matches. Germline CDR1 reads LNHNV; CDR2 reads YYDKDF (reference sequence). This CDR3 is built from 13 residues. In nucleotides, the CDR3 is TGTGCCACCAGTACGACAGGGCCCTATGGCTACACCTTC. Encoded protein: CATSTTGPYGYTF. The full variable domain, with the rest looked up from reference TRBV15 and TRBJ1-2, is DAMVIQNPRYQVTQFGKPVTLSCSQTLNHNVMYWYQQKSSQAPKLLFHYYDKDFNNEADTPDNFQSRRPNTSFCFLDIRSPGLGDTAMYLCATSTTGPYGYTFGSGTRLTVV.

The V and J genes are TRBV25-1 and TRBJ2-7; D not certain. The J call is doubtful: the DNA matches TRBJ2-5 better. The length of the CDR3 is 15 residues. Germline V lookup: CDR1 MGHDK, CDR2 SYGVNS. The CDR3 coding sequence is TGTGCCAGCAGTGAATATACCCAGAAGAGAGGGACCCAGTACTTC. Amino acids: CASSEYTQKRGTQYF.

CDR3 nucleotides: TGCGCCAGCAGCCCCGGGGTGTCGGGGGTAGTAGAGACCCGGTACTTC. Protein: CASSPGVSGVVETRYF. The chain combines TRBV4-1 with TRBJ2-7; D possibly corresponds to TRBD2 (6 bases). The germline V gene encodes CDR1 MGHRA and CDR2 YSYEKL. The CDR3 runs 16 residues. V was cut by 4 bases and J by 12 bases, with 28 bases left in between.

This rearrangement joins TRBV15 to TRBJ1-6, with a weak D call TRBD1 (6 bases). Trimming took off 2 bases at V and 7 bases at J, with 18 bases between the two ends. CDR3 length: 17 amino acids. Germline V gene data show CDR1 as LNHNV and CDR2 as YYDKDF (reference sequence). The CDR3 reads CATSRPLLTGSNSPLHF. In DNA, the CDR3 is TGTGCCACCAGCAGACCTCTCCTGACAGGTTCCAATTCACCCCTCCACTTT.

CDR3 bases: TGTGCCAGCAGTTACACTAGCGGGGGGGCCGGTTCTGTGGACATTCAGTACTTC. Amino acid sequence: CASSYTSGGAGSVDIQYF. The gene calls are TRBV6-5 and TRBJ2-4; 13 bases are shared with TRBD2. The trim removed 2 bases at V and 8 bases at J, leaving 12 bases unmatched. CDR1 and CDR2 from the germline V gene are MNHEY and SVGAGI. This CDR3 region has 18 residues.

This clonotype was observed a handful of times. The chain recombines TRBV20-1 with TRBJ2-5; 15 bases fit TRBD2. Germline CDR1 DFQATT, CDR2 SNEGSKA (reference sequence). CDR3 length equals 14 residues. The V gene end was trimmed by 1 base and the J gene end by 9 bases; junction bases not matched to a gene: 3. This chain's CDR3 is CSARGTSGGGSQYF. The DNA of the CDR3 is TGCAGTGCTAGAGGGACTAGCGGGGGGGGATCCCAGTACTTC.

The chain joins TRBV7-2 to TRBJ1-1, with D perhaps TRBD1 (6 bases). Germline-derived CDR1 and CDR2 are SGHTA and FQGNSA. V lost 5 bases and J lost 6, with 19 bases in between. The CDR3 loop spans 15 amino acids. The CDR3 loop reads CASSPRGTITPEAFF. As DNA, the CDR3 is TGTGCCAGCAGCCCTAGGGGGACAATTACCCCTGAAGCTTTCTTT.

The CDR3 nucleotides read TGTGCCAGCAGTCCCACCGGGTCAATGAACACTGAAGCTTTCTTT. It specifies CASSPTGSMNTEAFF. The chain is built from TRBV6-5 and TRBJ1-1, with D uncertain. Trimming removed 5 bases from V and 0 bases from J, with 13 bases in between. The CDR3 has 15 residues. Per germline, CDR1 MNHEY and CDR2 SVGAGI.

The CDR3 nucleotides read TGTGCCAGCAGTGAAGCGCTTGAGGGACCTGAAGCTTTCTTT. It specifies CASSEALEGPEAFF. J is TRBJ1-1 and V is TRBV2; tentative D call: TRBD1 (5 bases). V gave up 0 bases and J gave up 6 bases, with 11 bases separating them. Germline CDR1 and CDR2: SNHLY and FYNNEI. The CDR3 extends over 14 amino acids.

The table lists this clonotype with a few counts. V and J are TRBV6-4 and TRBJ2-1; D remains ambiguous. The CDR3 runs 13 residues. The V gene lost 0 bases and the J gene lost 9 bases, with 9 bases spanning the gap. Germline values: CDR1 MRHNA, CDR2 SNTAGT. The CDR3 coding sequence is TGTGCCAGCAGTGACTCGAGAGCTAGTGAGCAGTTCTTC. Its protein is CASSDSRASEQFF.

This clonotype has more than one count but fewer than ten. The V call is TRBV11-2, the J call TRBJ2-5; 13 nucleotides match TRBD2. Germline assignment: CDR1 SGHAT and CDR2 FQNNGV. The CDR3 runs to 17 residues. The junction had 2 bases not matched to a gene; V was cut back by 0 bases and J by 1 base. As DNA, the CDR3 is TGTGCCAGCAGCTTAGAAGGACTAGCGGGGGTCCAAGAGACCCAGTACTTC. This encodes CASSLEGLAGVQETQYF.